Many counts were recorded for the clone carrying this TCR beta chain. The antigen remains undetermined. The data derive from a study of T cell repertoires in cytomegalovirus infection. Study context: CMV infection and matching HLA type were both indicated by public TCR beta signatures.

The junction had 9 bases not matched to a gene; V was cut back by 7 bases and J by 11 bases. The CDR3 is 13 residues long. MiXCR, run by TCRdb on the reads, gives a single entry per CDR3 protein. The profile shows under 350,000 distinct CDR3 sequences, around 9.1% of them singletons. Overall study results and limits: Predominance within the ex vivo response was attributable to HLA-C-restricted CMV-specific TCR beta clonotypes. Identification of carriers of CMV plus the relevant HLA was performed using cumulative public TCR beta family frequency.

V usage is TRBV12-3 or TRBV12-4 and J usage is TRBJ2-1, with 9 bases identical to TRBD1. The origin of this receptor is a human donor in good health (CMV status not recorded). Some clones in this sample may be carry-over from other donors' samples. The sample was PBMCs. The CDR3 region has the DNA TGTGCCAGCACCTTCCGGGACAGGGTACAGCAGTTCTTC. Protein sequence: CASTFRDRVQQFF.